A selection of T cell receptor beta chains follows, all from one sample in a study of patients and donors after allogeneic stem cell transplantation. In TCRdb, the RT-PCR reads were re-called with MiXCR into one record per CDR3 protein. The sample includes hundreds of thousands of distinct CDR3 sequences, under 20% of them seen just once. The sample was blood, either unsorted or a sorted T cell fraction (not recorded which). All receptors come from a human donor who was either an allogeneic HSCT recipient or a stem cell or donor lymphocyte infusion donor (not recorded which). It is not recorded whose cells these are; they may come from a transplant donor. Both conserved end residues are part of each CDR3. Each record gives: V gene, J gene, CDR3 protein.

TRBV2	TRBJ2-2	CASRDFTGELFF
TRBV7-9	TRBJ2-2	CASSLKPVRAGELFF
TRBV11-2	TRBJ2-3	CACSLVWRAERSHTDTQYF
TRBV11-2	TRBJ1-2	CASSLGGQRRTYVYGYTF
TRBV9	TRBJ2-7	CASSVVGGPPGNYEQYF
TRBV9	TRBJ2-3	CASSVGGRHTDTQYF
TRBV5-1	TRBJ2-7	CASSLVKFSYEQYF
TRBV12-5	TRBJ1-1	CASGLNGGQVTEAFF
TRBV6-1	TRBJ1-2	CASRRSPGSSANYGYTF
TRBV20-1	TRBJ1-1	CSARVSRTDAFF
TRBV4-2	TRBJ1-5	CASSQIQRMGNQPQHF
TRBV6-2/TRBV6-3	TRBJ2-2	CASSYRQAGELFF
TRBV3-1	TRBJ2-3	CASSQVRGGTDTQYF
TRBV12-3/TRBV12-4	TRBJ2-1	CASSPLGGRVHEQFF
TRBV9	TRBJ2-7	CASSVGGGPPYEQYF
TRBV15	TRBJ2-1	CATSRVHNTNNEQFF
TRBV11-2	TRBJ2-1	CASSLDHGRPYNEQFF
TRBV30	TRBJ2-1	CAWTPGGPREQFF
TRBV25-1	TRBJ2-4	CASSEEGQLYF
TRBV27	TRBJ1-1	CASSWARGGTLMNTEAFF
TRBV5-1	TRBJ2-7	CASSTRQGSSYEQYF
TRBV5-1	TRBJ2-7	CTFWGFNEQYF
TRBV5-1	TRBJ2-7	CASSLGGGRVYEQYF
TRBV20-1	TRBJ2-7	CSARDKSRGPYEQYF